These 16 T cell receptor beta chains came from one sample sequenced in a study of blood T cells in healthy people across ages. A second about 6 to 12 cycle PCR used barcoded and J-beta primers. One entry per CDR3 protein, called by TCRdb with MiXCR from the 5' RACE reads. The table shows hundreds of thousands of distinct CDR3 sequences, with 35% to 40% occurring only once. The sequencing sample was made of blood. All receptors derive from a man between 18 and 35 years old in good health.

The rearrangement uses TRBV27 and TRBJ1-2; 10 bases are shared with TRBD1. Germline V gene sequence: CDR1 MNHEY, CDR2 SMNVEV (reference sequence). The CDR3 is made up of 13 amino acids. Trimming removed 7 bases from V and 8 bases from J; junction bases left unmatched: 7. The CDR3 loop reads CASKRQGAEGYTF. Written as DNA, the CDR3 is TGTGCCAGCAAACGACAGGGGGCGGAAGGCTACACCTTC.

This clonotype came up a few times. V is TRBV12-3 or TRBV12-4 and J is TRBJ1-4; 7 bases are a match to TRBD1. The ends lost 3 bases at V and 0 bases at J; junction bases unmatched: 4. There are 16 residues in the CDR3. The CDR3 region is CASSFRQGATNEKLFF. In DNA, the CDR3 is TGTGCCAGCAGTTTTCGACAGGGTGCAACTAATGAAAAACTGTTTTTT.

This chain joins TRBV20-1 and TRBJ1-6; D perhaps matches TRBD1 (5 bases). Germline CDR1 is DFQATT and CDR2 is SNEGSKA (reference sequence). The CDR3 contains 13 residues. Trimming stripped 3 bases from V and 14 bases from J, with 17 bases between. The CDR3 region is CSASTTGAGTLHF. CDR3 DNA sequence: TGCAGTGCTAGCACCACCGGGGCGGGAACCCTCCACTTT.

This clonotype was recorded a few times. V is TRBV2 and J is TRBJ2-7, with 10 bases that match TRBD1. Germline CDR1 reads SNHLY; CDR2 reads FYNNEI. Unmatched junction bases numbered 3, after V lost 6 bases and J lost 1 base. The CDR3 covers 14 residues. CDR3 in DNA: TGTGCCAGCAGGGGGACAGGGGTGTCCTACGAGCAGTACTTC. The encoded protein is CASRGTGVSYEQYF.

A few counts support this clonotype. This chain connects TRBV15 to TRBJ1-1, with D possibly being TRBD1 (5 bases). The germline gives CDR1 LNHNV, CDR2 YYDKDF (reference sequence). CDR3 size: 13 residues. V was trimmed by 7 bases and J by 6 bases, leaving 15 bases between them. The CDR3: CATTEGNFAEAFF. The CDR3 bases are TGTGCCACCACAGAGGGGAACTTTGCTGAAGCTTTCTTT. Drawing the rest from reference TRBV15 and TRBJ1-1, the complete variable domain is DAMVIQNPRYQVTQFGKPVTLSCSQTLNHNVMYWYQQKSSQAPKLLFHYYDKDFNNEADTPDNFQSRRPNTSFCFLDIRSPGLGDTAMYLCATTEGNFAEAFFGQGTRLTVV.

V is TRBV7-2 and J is TRBJ1-2; D call uncertain. This CDR3 has 15 amino acids. Germline CDR1 reads SGHTA; CDR2 reads FQGNSA. Trimming cost V 5 bases and J 2 bases, with 15 bases left between them. Written as DNA, the CDR3 is TGTGCCAGCAGCCACCCTGGGGATGACAACTATGGCTACACCTTC. Translated, it gives CASSHPGDDNYGYTF.

The genes are TRBV4-1 and TRBJ2-7, with 8 bases that match TRBD2. The V gene end was trimmed by 4 bases and the J gene end by 7 bases; junction bases not matched to a gene: 12. This CDR3 has 15 residues. Germline lookup yields CDR1 MGHRA and CDR2 YSYEKL. The CDR3 loop is CASSPRGGFYNEQYF. In DNA, the CDR3 is TGCGCCAGCAGCCCCCGGGGGGGCTTTTACAATGAGCAGTACTTC.

This chain connects TRBV20-1 to TRBJ2-1; 13 nucleotides align to TRBD2. Germline-derived CDR1 and CDR2 are DFQATT and SNEGSKA (reference sequence). The CDR3 is made up of 17 amino acids. Trimming at V came to 6 bases and at J to 0 bases, leaving 8 bases not matched to a gene. CDR3 DNA sequence: TGCAGTGCGAGACTAGCGGGGGGTCTAAGCTCCTACAATGAGCAGTTCTTC. This translates into CSARLAGGLSSYNEQFF.

This clonotype was seen a handful of times. The chain couples TRBV12-3 or TRBV12-4 to TRBJ2-2; 8 nucleotides align to TRBD1. Unmatched junction bases numbered 7, after V lost 6 bases and J lost 4 bases. The CDR3 covers 15 residues. CDR3: CASRLRQGTTGELFF. CDR3 nucleotides: TGTGCCAGCAGACTCCGACAGGGGACCACCGGGGAGCTGTTTTTT.

This clonotype was counted many times. V and J are TRBV20-1 and TRBJ2-3; tentatively, D is TRBD1 or TRBD2 (6 bases each). The CDR3 totals 14 residues. Germline CDR1 DFQATT, CDR2 SNEGSKA (reference sequence). The V end was cut by 5 bases, the J end by 3 bases, with 15 bases between. The CDR3 coding sequence is TGCAGTGCTCCCCTTCGGGGGCGAACAGATACGCAGTATTTT. Protein sequence: CSAPLRGRTDTQYF.

CDR3 coding DNA: TGTGCCAGTAGTAATCTGGAGATCAATGAGCAGTTCTTC. It is translated as CASSNLEINEQFF. The V and J genes are TRBV19 and TRBJ2-1; D gene uncertain. Germline V gene lookup returns CDR1 LNHDA and CDR2 SQIVND (reference sequence). The V end was cut by 4 bases, the J end by 6 bases, with 10 bases between. This CDR3 has 13 residues.

Here the CDR3 reads CASSTDRGLIGYTF. DNA of the CDR3: TGTGCCAGCAGCACGGACAGGGGGCTAATTGGCTACACCTTC. This sequence joins TRBV7-2 and TRBJ1-2; 11 positions match TRBD1. From germline, CDR1 is SGHTA and CDR2 FQGNSA. This CDR3 has 14 residues. With V trimmed by 5 bases and J by 7 bases, 6 bases remained unmatched. The full variable domain, completed using reference TRBV7-2 and TRBJ1-2, is GAGVSQSPSNKVTEKGKDVELRCDPISGHTALYWYRQSLGQGLEFLIYFQGNSAPDKSGLPSDRFSAERTGGSVSTLTIQRTQQEDSAVYLCASSTDRGLIGYTFGSGTRLTVV.

A note on this clonotype: The germline gene is not matched at one end of the junction; a read error may be the cause. V is TRBV20-1 and J is TRBJ2-5, with 8 positions matching TRBD2. Germline V gene data show CDR1 as DFQATT and CDR2 as SNEGSKA (reference sequence). This CDR3 comprises 15 residues. The CDR3 bases are TGCGGTGCTAGTTATAGGGCGGGGGGTAAAGAGACCCAGTACTTC. Translating it yields CGASYRAGGKETQYF.

V and J are TRBV2 and TRBJ2-1; D remains unclear. V lost 6 bases to trimming and J lost 7 bases, with 10 bases between them. Germline lookup yields CDR1 SNHLY and CDR2 FYNNEI. The CDR3 extends over 12 amino acids. The CDR3 DNA sequence: TGTGCCAGCAGGGTAACTAATAATGAGCAGTTCTTC. Its protein product is CASRVTNNEQFF.

This clonotype was observed many times. This chain links TRBV4-2 with TRBJ2-5; D not certain. V gave up 3 bases and J gave up 2 bases, with 10 bases separating them. The CDR3 covers 14 residues. Germline CDR1 reads LGHNA; CDR2 reads YNFKEQ. The CDR3 sequence is CASSQDGTQETQYF. CDR3 DNA sequence: TGTGCCAGCAGCCAGGACGGAACTCAAGAGACCCAGTACTTC.

The chain has TRBV20-1 and TRBJ2-3; 7 positions match TRBD1. The germline gives CDR1 DFQATT, CDR2 SNEGSKA (reference sequence). The length of the CDR3 is 14 residues. The DNA for the CDR3 is TGCAGCAAAGACAGGGTTCGTAGGACAGATACGCAGTATTTT. This gives the protein CSKDRVRRTDTQYF.